These 32 T cell receptor beta chains originate from one sample sequenced in a study of T cell repertoires in cytomegalovirus infection. Each CDR3 protein is one row after TCRdb ran MiXCR on the reads. The sample gives some 440,000 distinct CDR3 sequences, under 40% of which show up once; around 15% is in the top ten. The specimen was PBMCs. These receptors all come from a human donor in good health (CMV status not recorded). Some clones in this sample may be carry-over from other donors' samples.

A word on this clonotype: This may be a read error: a much more frequent sequence differs by one nucleotide. The J gene is TRBJ1-4, the V gene TRBV7-2; D may be TRBD1 (5 bases). The CDR3 is 14 amino acids. Germline CDR1 is SGHTA and CDR2 is FQGNSA. CDR3 amino acids: CASSLAGVNEKPFF. The CDR3 DNA reads as TGTGCCAGCAGCTTAGCGGGGGTGAATGAAAAACCGTTTTTT.

The rearrangement uses TRBV6-2 or TRBV6-3 and TRBJ2-5, with D perhaps TRBD2 (7 bases). CDR1 is MNHEY, CDR2 SVGEGT, per germline. The CDR3 runs 16 residues. Trimming cost V 7 bases and J 2 bases, with 20 bases left between them. The DNA for the CDR3 is TGTGCCAGCAACTGGGGATTAGGGGGGGGGCAAGAGACCCAGTACTTC. It translates to CASNWGLGGGQETQYF.

A remark on this clonotype: The CDR3 end shows no conserved phenylalanine or tryptophan, and so a read error is likely. V and J are TRBV7-9 and TRBJ1-4, with TRBD1 as a possible D gene (6 bases). This CDR3 has 15 amino acids. CDR1 SEHNR and CDR2 FQNEAQ come from the germline V gene (reference sequence). Trimming took off 5 bases at V and 8 bases at J, with 18 bases between the two ends. CDR3 coding DNA: TGTGCCAGCAGCCATGACAGGTCCTGGGAGGAAAAACTGTTTGTT. Protein sequence: CASSHDRSWEEKLFV.

The gene calls are TRBV11-2 and TRBJ2-7; 7 nucleotides agree with TRBD2. The CDR3 sequence is 14 residues long. Trimming at V came to 4 bases and at J to 6 bases, leaving 9 bases not matched to a gene. CDR1 and CDR2 (germline): SGHAT, FQNNGV. The CDR3 sequence is CASSSTSSLLEQYF. CDR3 nucleotide sequence: TGTGCCAGCAGCTCGACTAGCAGCCTCCTCGAGCAGTACTTC.

CDR3 residues: CASSDRVRNEKLFF. The DNA for the CDR3 is TGTGCCAGTAGCGACAGGGTTCGTAATGAAAAACTGTTTTTT. The V call is TRBV19, the J call TRBJ1-4; 7 nucleotides match TRBD1. Trimming took 6 bases from V and 4 from J; bases not matched to a gene: 5. Germline V gene sequence: CDR1 LNHDA, CDR2 SQIVND (reference sequence). This CDR3 has 14 residues.

The genes are TRBV6-6 and TRBJ2-3, with TRBD1 identical over 9 bases. V trimming: 2 bases; J trimming: 5 bases; junction bases outside the gene matches: 5. The CDR3 runs 15 residues. Germline CDR1 reads MNHNY; CDR2 reads SVGAGI (reference sequence). This chain's CDR3 is CASSYGDRGVDTQYF. The CDR3 DNA sequence: TGTGCCAGCAGTTACGGTGACAGGGGGGTAGATACGCAGTATTTT.

This clonotype was seen a few times. The chain uses TRBV10-3 and TRBJ2-3; no clear D gene. This CDR3 spans 13 amino acids. V lost 3 bases and J 0 bases, leaving 4 bases between the germline ends. CDR1 ENHRY and CDR2 SYGVKD come from the germline V gene. The CDR3 coding sequence is TGTGCCATCAGTGACGACAGCACAGATACGCAGTATTTT. The encoded protein is CAISDDSTDTQYF.

This clonotype was observed a handful of times. The V call is TRBV5-3, the J call TRBJ2-2; TRBD1 is a possible D gene (6 bases). TRBV5-3 counts as an open reading frame of uncertain function. CDR3 length: 15 amino acids. V was clipped by 4 bases and J by 1 base, with 11 bases between them. DNA for the CDR3: TGTGCCAGAAGCGATCGGGACAAGAACACCGGGGAGCTGTTTTTT. Protein: CARSDRDKNTGELFF.

The V call is TRBV6-2 or TRBV6-3, the J call TRBJ1-5; 8 bases fit TRBD1. The V gene end was trimmed by 5 bases and the J gene end by 6 bases; junction bases not matched to a gene: 15. CDR3 length: 17 amino acids. Germline CDR1 MNHEY, CDR2 SVGEGT. CDR3 residues: CASSPLTGTGFGQPQHF. In DNA form, the CDR3 reads TGTGCCAGCAGTCCCCTGACCGGGACAGGATTCGGTCAGCCCCAGCATTTT.

The V and J genes are TRBV19 and TRBJ2-2; 7 positions agree with TRBD1. The CDR3 covers 15 residues. Germline V gene lookup returns CDR1 LNHDA and CDR2 SQIVND (reference sequence). V was clipped by 7 bases and J by 7 bases; unmatched bases: 12. Written as DNA, the CDR3 is TGTGCCAGTAACGAACCTGACAGGGCCAGCGGGGAGCTGTTTTTT. It specifies CASNEPDRASGELFF.

This clonotype is a singleton in its sample. The CDR3 end shows no conserved phenylalanine or tryptophan, and so a read error is likely. J is TRBJ2-7 and V is TRBV4-2, with 7 bases identical to TRBD2. V lost 1 base and J lost 0; bases outside the gene matches: 3. Germline assignment: CDR1 LGHNA and CDR2 YNFKEQ. The CDR3 loop spans 15 amino acids. Here the CDR3 DNA reads TGTGCCAGCAGCCAAGCGGCGGGGGTCTCCTACGAGCAGTACTTA. This gives the protein CASSQAAGVSYEQYL.

The V and J genes are TRBV7-3 and TRBJ2-7; no firm D call. The CDR3 runs 13 residues. The germline gives CDR1 SGHTA, CDR2 FQGTGA. The V gene lost 1 base and the J gene lost 4 bases, with 8 bases spanning the gap. CDR3 sequence (DNA): TGTGCCAGCAGCTTAAATCTGGGTTACGAGCAGTACTTC. Protein sequence: CASSLNLGYEQYF.

This chain uses TRBV5-1 with TRBJ2-1; D is possibly TRBD1 (6 bases). The germline CDR1 and CDR2 sequences are SGHRS and YFSETQ. This CDR3 contains 15 residues. Deletions cut 0 bases from V and 7 bases from J, with 14 bases between. CDR3 in DNA: TGCGCCAGCAGCTTGGCCCCATATACAGGGAATGAGCAGTTCTTC. Translating it yields CASSLAPYTGNEQFF.

This chain connects TRBV28 to TRBJ1-4, with D hard to call. Per germline, CDR1 MDHEN and CDR2 SYDVKM. V was trimmed by 5 bases and J by 3 bases, leaving 10 bases between them. This CDR3 spans 14 amino acids. CDR3 residues: CASSPHGPNEKLFF. CDR3 DNA: TGTGCCAGCAGTCCGCACGGGCCTAATGAAAAACTGTTTTTT.

The chain couples TRBV14 to TRBJ1-4; D call uncertain. The CDR3 is made up of 14 amino acids. Germline CDR1 reads SGHDN; CDR2 reads FVKESK. Deletions cut 1 base from V and 2 bases from J, with 5 bases between. Here the CDR3 reads CASSQVGTNEKLFF. The DNA for the CDR3 is TGTGCCAGCAGCCAAGTAGGGACTAATGAAAAACTGTTTTTT.

The J gene is TRBJ2-3, the V gene TRBV12-5; D is unclear. The CDR3 totals 13 residues. V was clipped by 6 bases and J by 1 base, with 8 bases between them. Germline lookup yields CDR1 LGHNT and CDR2 FRNRAP. CDR3 sequence reads: CASGIRGTDTQYF. CDR3 in DNA: TGTGCTAGTGGCATCCGGGGCACAGATACGCAGTATTTT.

The CDR3 protein is CASSLDHRTTGELFF. The CDR3 DNA is TGTGCCAGCAGCTTAGATCACAGGACGACCGGGGAGCTGTTTTTT. The V call is TRBV7-2, the J call TRBJ2-2; D perhaps matches TRBD1 (5 bases). Trimming shortened V by 1 base and J by 5 bases, and 11 bases separated the two germline ends. The germline V gene has CDR1 SGHTA and CDR2 FQGNSA. The CDR3 loop spans 15 amino acids.

The table lists this clonotype with a few counts. The gene calls are TRBV6-5 and TRBJ2-7, with D possibly being TRBD1 (6 bases). From germline, CDR1 is MNHEY and CDR2 SVGAGI. Trimming stripped 6 bases from V and 6 bases from J, with 12 bases between. The CDR3 is 12 residues long. CDR3 in DNA: TGTGCCAGCAGGACAGGCTCCGGCGAGCAGTACTTC. Protein: CASRTGSGEQYF.

This clonotype was seen ten or more times. This chain connects TRBV7-6 to TRBJ1-1; TRBD1 aligns across 9 bases. The CDR3 extends over 16 amino acids. Per germline, CDR1 SGHVS and CDR2 FNYEAQ. The V segment lost 5 bases and the J segment 3 bases; nucleotides outside the gene matches: 10. The CDR3 loop reads CASSKPRDREDTEAFF. CDR3 sequence (DNA): TGTGCCAGCAGCAAACCCCGGGACAGGGAGGACACTGAAGCTTTCTTT.

This clonotype was counted ten times or more. The chain employs TRBV7-8 and TRBJ2-5; no reliable D call. V was cut by 3 bases and J by 0 bases, with 5 bases left in between. The germline V gene encodes CDR1 SGHVS and CDR2 FQNEAQ. CDR3 length equals 13 residues. In DNA, the CDR3 is TGTGCCAGCAGCTTCCTCAACCAAGAGACCCAGTACTTC. Its translation is CASSFLNQETQYF.

The genes are TRBV3-1 and TRBJ2-3; D unresolved. CDR1 is LGHDT and CDR2 is YNNKEL in the germline V gene (reference sequence). CDR3 length equals 15 residues. The V end was cut by 0 bases, the J end by 2 bases, with 9 bases between. The CDR3 DNA reads TGTGCCAGCAGCCAAGATGAGTTTGACACAGATACGCAGTATTTT. This codes for CASSQDEFDTDTQYF.

V and J are TRBV7-6 and TRBJ1-2; 7 bases are shared with TRBD1. This CDR3 has 13 amino acids. Germline CDR1 is SGHVS and CDR2 is FNYEAQ. Trimming removed 5 bases from V and 14 bases from J; junction bases left unmatched: 14. CDR3 coding DNA: TGTGCCAGCAGCCCAAGAGGGGGCTATGGCGAAACCTTC. Its translation is CASSPRGGYGETF. Full variable domain (remainder filled in from reference TRBV7-6 and TRBJ1-2): GAGVSQSPRYKVTKRGQDVALRCDPISGHVSLYWYRQALGQGPEFLTYFNYEAQQDKSGLPNDRFSAERPEGSISTLTIQRTEQRDSAMYRCASSPRGGYGETFGSGTRLTVV.

Details on this clonotype: No DNA is shown, since the ends of the CDR3 on it are uncertain; the CDR3 is the one TCRdb lists. The chain links TRBV7-9 to TRBJ1-2; TRBD1 reflects the table's D call only, with no check against the DNA. The V gene's germline CDR1 is SEHNR and CDR2 FQNEAQ (reference sequence). The CDR3 is 14 amino acids in total, end residues counted. This chain's CDR3 is CASRPSGVGDGSTF.

This clonotype came up a few times. The chain links TRBV6-1 to TRBJ1-1; no reliable D call. V was pared by 9 bases and J by 5 bases, with 10 bases between. CDR1 is MNHNS, CDR2 SASEGT, per germline. There are 11 residues in the CDR3. This chain's CDR3 is CASQRSTEAFF. The CDR3 DNA is TGTGCCAGTCAGAGGAGTACTGAAGCTTTCTTT.

V and J are TRBV7-4 and TRBJ1-2, with a weak D call TRBD1 (5 bases). Trimming left V 2 bases short and J 10 bases short, with 17 bases between. The CDR3 has 14 residues. From germline, CDR1 is SGHVT and CDR2 SQSDAQ. CDR3 amino acids: CASSLLVGDSNYTF. The CDR3 DNA reads as TGTGCCAGCAGCTTACTCGTCGGAGACAGTAACTACACCTTC.

This clonotype was counted a few times. The genes are TRBV24-1 and TRBJ2-3, with D unresolved. Per the germline V gene, CDR1 is KGHDR and CDR2 is SFDVKD. V was pared by 10 bases and J by 1 base, with 11 bases between. This CDR3 region has 13 residues. The CDR3 region is CATGILGTDTQYF. The CDR3 nucleotides read TGTGCCACAGGAATTTTAGGCACAGATACGCAGTATTTT.

The chain links TRBV7-9 to TRBJ1-1; the D is unclear. Germline CDR1 reads SEHNR; CDR2 reads FQNEAQ (reference sequence). Trimming removed 7 bases from V and 0 bases from J, with 15 bases in between. The CDR3 has 15 residues. The CDR3 spells CASTGQANLNTEAFF. In DNA, the CDR3 is TGTGCCAGCACGGGCCAGGCGAACCTGAACACTGAAGCTTTCTTT.

This clonotype appeared many times. The rearrangement joins TRBV15 to TRBJ2-3; 11 nucleotides align to TRBD2. This CDR3 spans 15 amino acids. Unmatched junction bases numbered 4, after V lost 3 bases and J lost 5 bases. Germline V lookup: CDR1 LNHNV, CDR2 YYDKDF (reference sequence). The CDR3: CATSRTSGEEDTQYF. The CDR3 nucleotides are TGTGCCACCAGCAGGACTAGCGGGGAAGAAGATACGCAGTATTTT.

This clonotype was counted only a few times. The chain couples TRBV6-2 or TRBV6-3 to TRBJ2-7; D is possibly TRBD1 (5 bases). The CDR3 contains 15 residues. Looked up from germline, CDR1 is MNHEY and CDR2 is SVGEGT. The V end was cut by 2 bases, the J end by 0 bases, with 11 bases between. The CDR3 DNA follows: TGTGCCAGCAGTTACGACAGATTGAGCTCCTACGAGCAGTACTTC. It specifies CASSYDRLSSYEQYF.

With respect to this clonotype: Because it lacks the conserved phenylalanine or tryptophan at the end, this CDR3 is likely a read error. The chain uses TRBV5-1 and TRBJ2-5; 7 bases are a match to TRBD1. The germline gives CDR1 SGHRS, CDR2 YFSETQ. The CDR3 is 13 residues long. Here the CDR3 reads CARSLGDRETQYL. CDR3 sequence (DNA): TGCGCAAGAAGCTTGGGGGACAGAGAGACCCAGTACTTA.

This clonotype was observed at least ten times. The chain recombines TRBV7-2 with TRBJ1-1, with 7 nucleotides matching TRBD1. The CDR3 runs 15 residues. The V gene end was trimmed by 0 bases and the J gene end by 0 bases; junction bases not matched to a gene: 1. CDR1 SGHTA and CDR2 FQGNSA come from the germline V gene. Written as DNA, the CDR3 is TGTGCCAGCAGCTTAGCGGGACAGATGAACACTGAAGCTTTCTTT. The encoded protein is CASSLAGQMNTEAFF.

This clonotype was counted at least ten times. The chain joins TRBV12-3 or TRBV12-4 to TRBJ2-5, with D tentatively TRBD1 (7 bases). The CDR3 consists of 15 residues. Trimming shortened V by 5 bases and J by 4 bases, and 17 bases separated the two germline ends. The CDR3 DNA follows: TGTGCCAGCAGTCTCCCCCCAGGGGGGAGAGAGACCCAGTACTTC. This codes for CASSLPPGGRETQYF.